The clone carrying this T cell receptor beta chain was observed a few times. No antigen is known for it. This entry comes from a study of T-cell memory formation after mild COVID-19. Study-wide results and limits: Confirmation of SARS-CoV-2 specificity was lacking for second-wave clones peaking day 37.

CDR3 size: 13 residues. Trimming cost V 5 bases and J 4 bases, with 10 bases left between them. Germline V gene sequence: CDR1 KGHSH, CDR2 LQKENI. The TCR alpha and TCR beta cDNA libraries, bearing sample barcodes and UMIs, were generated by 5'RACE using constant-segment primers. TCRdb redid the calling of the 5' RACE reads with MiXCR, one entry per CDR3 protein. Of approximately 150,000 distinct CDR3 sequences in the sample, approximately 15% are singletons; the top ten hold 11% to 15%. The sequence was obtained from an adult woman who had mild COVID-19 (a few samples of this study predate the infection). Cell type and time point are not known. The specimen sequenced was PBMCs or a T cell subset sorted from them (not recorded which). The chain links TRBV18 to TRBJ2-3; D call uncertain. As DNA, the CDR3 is TGTGCCAGCTCAGTGGAGTTTCCAGATACGCAGTATTTT. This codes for CASSVEFPDTQYF. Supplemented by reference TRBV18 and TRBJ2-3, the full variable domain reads NAGVMQNPRHLVRRRGQEARLRCSPMKGHSHVYWYRQLPEEGLKFMVYLQKENIIDESGMPKERFSAEFPKEGPSILRIQQVVRGDSAAYFCASSVEFPDTQYFGPGTRLTVL.